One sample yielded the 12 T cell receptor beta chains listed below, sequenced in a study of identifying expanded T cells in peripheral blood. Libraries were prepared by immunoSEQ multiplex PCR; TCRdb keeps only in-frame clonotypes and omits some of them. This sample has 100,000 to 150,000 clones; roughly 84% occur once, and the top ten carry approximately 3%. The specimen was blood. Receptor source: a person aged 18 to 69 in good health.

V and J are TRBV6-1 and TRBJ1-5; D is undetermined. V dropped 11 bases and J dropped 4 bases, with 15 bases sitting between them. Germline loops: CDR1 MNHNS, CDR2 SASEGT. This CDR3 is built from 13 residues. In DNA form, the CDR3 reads TGTGCCTCCGCTTCGCGGATGAATCAGCCCCAGCATTTT. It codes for CASASRMNQPQHF.

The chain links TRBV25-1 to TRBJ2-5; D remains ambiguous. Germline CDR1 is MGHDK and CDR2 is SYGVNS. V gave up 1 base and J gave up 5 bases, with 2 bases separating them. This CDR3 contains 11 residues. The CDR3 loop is CASSESETQYF. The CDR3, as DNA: TGTGCCAGCAGTGAATCGGAGACCCAGTACTTC.

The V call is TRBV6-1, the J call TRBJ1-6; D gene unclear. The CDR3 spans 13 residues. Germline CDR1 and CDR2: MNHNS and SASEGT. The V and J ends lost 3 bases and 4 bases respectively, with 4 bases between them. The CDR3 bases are TGTGCCAGCAGTGACACTTATAATTCACCCCTCCACTTT. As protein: CASSDTYNSPLHF.

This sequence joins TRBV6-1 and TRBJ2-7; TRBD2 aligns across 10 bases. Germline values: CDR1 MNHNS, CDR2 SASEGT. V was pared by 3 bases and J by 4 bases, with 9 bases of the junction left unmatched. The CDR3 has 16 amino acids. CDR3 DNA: TGTGCCAGCAGTGACGGATCCCCTAGCGGGGGTTACGAGCAGTACTTC. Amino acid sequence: CASSDGSPSGGYEQYF.

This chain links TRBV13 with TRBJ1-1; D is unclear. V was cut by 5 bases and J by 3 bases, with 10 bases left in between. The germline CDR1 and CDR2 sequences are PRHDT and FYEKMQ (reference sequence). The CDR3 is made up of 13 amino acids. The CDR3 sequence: CASSPPKDTEAFF. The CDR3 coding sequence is TGTGCCAGCAGCCCCCCAAAGGACACTGAAGCTTTCTTT.

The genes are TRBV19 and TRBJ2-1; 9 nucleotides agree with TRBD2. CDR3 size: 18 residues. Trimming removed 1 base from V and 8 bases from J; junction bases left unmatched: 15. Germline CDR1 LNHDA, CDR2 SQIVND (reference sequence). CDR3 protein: CASSIGLWERGVRDEQFF. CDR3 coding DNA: TGTGCCAGTAGTATAGGGCTCTGGGAGCGGGGGGTCAGGGATGAGCAGTTCTTC.

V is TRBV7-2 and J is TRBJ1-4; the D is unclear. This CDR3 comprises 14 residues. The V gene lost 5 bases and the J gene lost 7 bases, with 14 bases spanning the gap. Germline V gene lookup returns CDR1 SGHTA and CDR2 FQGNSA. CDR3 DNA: TGTGCCAGCAGCGTGGGTAAGGCGTCTGAAAAACTGTTTTTT. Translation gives CASSVGKASEKLFF. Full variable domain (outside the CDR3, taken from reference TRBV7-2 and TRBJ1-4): GAGVSQSPSNKVTEKGKDVELRCDPISGHTALYWYRQSLGQGLEFLIYFQGNSAPDKSGLPSDRFSAERTGGSVSTLTIQRTQQEDSAVYLCASSVGKASEKLFFGSGTQLSVL.

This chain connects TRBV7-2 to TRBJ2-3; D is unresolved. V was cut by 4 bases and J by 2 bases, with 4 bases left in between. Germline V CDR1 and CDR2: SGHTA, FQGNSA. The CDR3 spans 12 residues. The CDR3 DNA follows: TGTGCCAGCAGCTCTTTCACAGATACGCAGTATTTT. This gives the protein CASSSFTDTQYF.

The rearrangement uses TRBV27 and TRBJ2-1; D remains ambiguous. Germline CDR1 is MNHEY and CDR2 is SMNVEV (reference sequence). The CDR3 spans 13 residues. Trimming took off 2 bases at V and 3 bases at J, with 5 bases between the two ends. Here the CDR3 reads CASSLTDYNEQFF. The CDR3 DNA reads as TGTGCCAGCAGTTTAACAGACTACAATGAGCAGTTCTTC.

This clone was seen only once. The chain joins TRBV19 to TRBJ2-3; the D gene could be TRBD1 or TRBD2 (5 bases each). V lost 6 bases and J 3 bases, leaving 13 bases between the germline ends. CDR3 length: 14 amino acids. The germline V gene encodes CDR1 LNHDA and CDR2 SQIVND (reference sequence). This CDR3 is CASSPGPETDTQYF. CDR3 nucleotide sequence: TGTGCCAGTAGCCCGGGGCCAGAAACAGATACGCAGTATTTT.

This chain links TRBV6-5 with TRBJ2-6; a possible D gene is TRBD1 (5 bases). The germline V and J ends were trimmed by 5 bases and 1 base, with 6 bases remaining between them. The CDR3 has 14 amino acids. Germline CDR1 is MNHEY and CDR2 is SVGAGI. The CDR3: CASSQGSGANVLTF. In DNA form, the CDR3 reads TGTGCCAGCAGTCAGGGTTCTGGGGCCAACGTCCTGACTTTC.

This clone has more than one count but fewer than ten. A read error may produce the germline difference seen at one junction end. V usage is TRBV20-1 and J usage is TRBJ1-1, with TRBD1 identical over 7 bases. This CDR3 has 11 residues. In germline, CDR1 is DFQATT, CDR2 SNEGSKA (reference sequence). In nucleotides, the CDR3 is TGCAGTGCCCAGGGGGGGACAGCCCATTCCTTT. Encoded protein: CSAQGGTAHSF.